This T cell receptor beta chain is drawn from a study of blood T cell repertoires in COVID-19. The table came from immunoSEQ multiplex PCR; TCRdb's copy has only in-frame clones and leaves some out. The data hold around 150,000 clones, with more than 75% observed a single time. The sequencing input was peripheral blood. This receptor was taken from a man aged 55-75 years who had recovered from COVID-19.

The CDR3 coding sequence is TGTGCCAGCAGAATGACAGCTATGAACACTGAAGCTTTCTTT. Translated: CASRMTAMNTEAFF. This sequence joins TRBV28 and TRBJ1-1; TRBD1 is a possible D gene (5 bases). Trimming took off 6 bases at V and 0 bases at J, with 11 bases between the two ends. The CDR3 has 14 amino acids. Germline assignment: CDR1 MDHEN and CDR2 SYDVKM.